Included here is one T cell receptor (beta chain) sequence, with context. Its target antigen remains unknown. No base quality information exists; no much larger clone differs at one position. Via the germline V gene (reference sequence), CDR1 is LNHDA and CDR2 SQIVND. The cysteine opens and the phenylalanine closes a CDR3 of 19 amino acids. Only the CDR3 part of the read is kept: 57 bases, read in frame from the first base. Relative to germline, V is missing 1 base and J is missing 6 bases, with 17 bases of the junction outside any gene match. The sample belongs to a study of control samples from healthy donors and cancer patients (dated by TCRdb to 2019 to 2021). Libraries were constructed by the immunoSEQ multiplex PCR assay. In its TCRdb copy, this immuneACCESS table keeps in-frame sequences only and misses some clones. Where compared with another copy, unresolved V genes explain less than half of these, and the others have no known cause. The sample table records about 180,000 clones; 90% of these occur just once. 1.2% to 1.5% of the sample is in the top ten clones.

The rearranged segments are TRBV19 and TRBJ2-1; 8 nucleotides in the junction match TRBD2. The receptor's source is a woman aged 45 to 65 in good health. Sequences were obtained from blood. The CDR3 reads CASSIGGERERREGNEQFF. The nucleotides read TGTGCCAGTAGTATAGGGGGCGAGCGGGAGAGAAGAGAGGGCAATGAGCAGTTCTTC.